The rows below give T cell receptor beta chains drawn from one sample of a study of cytomegalovirus exposure and HLA in healthy donors. Here immunoSEQ multiplex PCR was the method, and the copy in TCRdb shows in-frame clones only, minus some. The sample lists about 190,000 clones; about 90% were seen once. Sequencing was done on a sample of PBMCs. The receptors shown here come from a man under 40 in good health and CMV-seronegative. Each CDR3 is given with its conserved first and last residue. A D gene is named only where the DNA matches it firmly. Size tells how often a clone was seen (once, few, many) or the class of an expanded clone, and some rows leave it out.

v_gene	d_gene	abundance	j_gene	CDR3nt	CDR3aa
TRBV6-1	-	-	TRBJ1-4	TGTGCCAGCAGGGCTCCGCTAGGGGGTGGTGAAAAACTGTTTTTT	CASRAPLGGGEKLFF
TRBV30	-	-	TRBJ1-3	TGTGCCTGGAGTGTAGAGAGAGTATCTGGAAACACCATATATTTT	CAWSVERVSGNTIYF
TRBV7-8	-	-	TRBJ1-2	TGTGCCAGCAGCTTAATGCAGGGGATAGGAAGTGATGGCTACACCTTC	CASSLMQGIGSDGYTF
TRBV11-3	-	-	TRBJ1-5	TGTGCCAGCCCTCTGGGAGCCCAGCATTTT	CASPLGAQHF
TRBV11-2	-	-	TRBJ1-3	TGTGCCAGCAGCGGACTGTATTACACCATATATTTT	CASSGLYYTIYF
TRBV2	-	-	TRBJ2-4	TGTGCCAGCAGTCCCCACAGGGAAAACATTCAGTACTTC	CASSPHRENIQYF
TRBV2	TRBD1	once	TRBJ1-5	TGTGCCAGTCTAAGGGACAGACAATATCAGCCCCAGCATTTT	CASLRDRQYQPQHF
TRBV4-2	-	-	TRBJ1-2	TGTGCCAGCAGCCAGCAGACGGGTTATGGCTACACCTTC	CASSQQTGYGYTF
TRBV29-1	TRBD1	-	TRBJ2-7	TGCAGCGCCCGACAGGGGGGCTACGAGCAGTACTTC	CSARQGGYEQYF
TRBV7-9	-	-	TRBJ1-2	TGTTCCAGCAGCACGAGGACAGCCTATGGCTACACCTTC	CSSSTRTAYGYTF
TRBV6-5	-	once	TRBJ1-5	TGTGCCAGCATGAGACATTCCGGTAGCAATCAGCCCCAGCATTTT	CASMRHSGSNQPQHF
TRBV7-9	TRBD1	-	TRBJ2-7	TGTGCCAGCAGCCGGGACAGGACGGACGAGCAGTACTTC	CASSRDRTDEQYF
TRBV18	-	-	TRBJ2-2	TGTGCCAGCTCACCAGTAAACACCGGGGAGCTGTTTTTT	CASSPVNTGELFF
TRBV6-4	TRBD1	-	TRBJ1-2	TGTGCCAGCAGTAGGGCCCGACAGGGTTGGTATGGCTACACCTTC	CASSRARQGWYGYTF
TRBV7-2	-	-	TRBJ2-2	TGTGCCAGCAGCCTAGCCGGAGCCGGGGAGCTGTTTTTT	CASSLAGAGELFF
TRBV30	-	-	TRBJ1-5	TGTGCCTGGAGTGTACAAGGGGTTGGCAATCAGCCCCAGCATTTT	CAWSVQGVGNQPQHF
TRBV6-1	TRBD1	-	TRBJ1-1	TGTGCCAGCAGTGAAATCCGGACAGGGGGAGCTTTCTTT	CASSEIRTGGAFF
TRBV9	-	-	TRBJ2-3	TGTGCCAGCAGCGTAGGGGCAGGAACGCTCGTGAATACGCAGTATTTT	CASSVGAGTLVNTQYF
TRBV12-5	TRBD1	-	TRBJ2-2	TGTGCTAGTGGTTTGGTACGGTGGGACAGGGGGCGGAACACCGGGGAGCTGTTTTTT	CASGLVRWDRGRNTGELFF
TRBV9	-	-	TRBJ1-1	TGTGCCAGCAGCGTCCAGACCGGGTGGCGGAACACTGAAGCTTTCTTT	CASSVQTGWRNTEAFF
TRBV5-1	TRBD1	-	TRBJ2-5	TGCGCCAGCAGCTTGGCTCCCGGACAGGGGGGGGAGACCCAGTACTTC	CASSLAPGQGGETQYF
TRBV12-5	TRBD1	-	TRBJ2-1	TGTGCTAGTGGGCCGGGACAGGGGGGAAATGAGCAGTTCTTC	CASGPGQGGNEQFF
TRBV6-5	TRBD1	-	TRBJ2-7	TGTGCCAGCAGGGGGACAGTCGAGCAGTACTTC	CASRGTVEQYF
TRBV10-1	TRBD1	-	TRBJ2-1	TGCGCCAGCAGCGACAGGGGGTTGGGGTCCTACAATGAGCAGTTCTTC	CASSDRGLGSYNEQFF
TRBV7-2	-	-	TRBJ2-1	TGTGCCAGCAGCCGTACAATGGGCGTATACAATGAGCAGTTCTTC	CASSRTMGVYNEQFF